This T cell receptor (beta chain) was identified in a study of CD8+CD57+ T cells in acquired aplastic anemia. About the study: Quantities of DNA derived from sorted CD4+ and CD8+ cells averaged roughly 3.4 ug. Overall study results and limits: Controls and patients did not differ significantly in CD8+ Simpson's diversity. Around 27 CD8+ CDR3 sequences occurred in both the patients and the controls.

TCR beta VDJ and CDR3 were profiled, and genomic DNA was the template. TCRdb processed the reads anew with MiXCR; each CDR3 protein has one entry. Of 160,000 or so distinct CDR3 sequences in the sample, around half are singletons; the top ten hold approximately 3%. All patients picked for sequencing had shown, by flow cytometry, an expansion of CD8+CD57+ cells. Blood came from patients not yet given any therapy. Germline trimming cut 6 bases from V and 5 bases from J; bases unmatched to any gene: 9. The CDR3 sequence is 14 residues long. Germline V gene sequence: CDR1 LNHDA, CDR2 SQIVND (reference sequence). This clonotype was detected a few times. Its antigen remains unknown.

The sample consisted of sorted CD4+, CD8+, or CD8+CD57+ T cells (not recorded which) from PBMCs. This TCR came from a human donor with aplastic anemia. The V call is TRBV19, the J call TRBJ1-2; 7 bases are a match to TRBD1. The CDR3 sequence is CASSGQVGSYGYTF. The CDR3 nucleotides read TGTGCCAGTAGCGGACAGGTAGGATCATATGGCTACACCTTC.